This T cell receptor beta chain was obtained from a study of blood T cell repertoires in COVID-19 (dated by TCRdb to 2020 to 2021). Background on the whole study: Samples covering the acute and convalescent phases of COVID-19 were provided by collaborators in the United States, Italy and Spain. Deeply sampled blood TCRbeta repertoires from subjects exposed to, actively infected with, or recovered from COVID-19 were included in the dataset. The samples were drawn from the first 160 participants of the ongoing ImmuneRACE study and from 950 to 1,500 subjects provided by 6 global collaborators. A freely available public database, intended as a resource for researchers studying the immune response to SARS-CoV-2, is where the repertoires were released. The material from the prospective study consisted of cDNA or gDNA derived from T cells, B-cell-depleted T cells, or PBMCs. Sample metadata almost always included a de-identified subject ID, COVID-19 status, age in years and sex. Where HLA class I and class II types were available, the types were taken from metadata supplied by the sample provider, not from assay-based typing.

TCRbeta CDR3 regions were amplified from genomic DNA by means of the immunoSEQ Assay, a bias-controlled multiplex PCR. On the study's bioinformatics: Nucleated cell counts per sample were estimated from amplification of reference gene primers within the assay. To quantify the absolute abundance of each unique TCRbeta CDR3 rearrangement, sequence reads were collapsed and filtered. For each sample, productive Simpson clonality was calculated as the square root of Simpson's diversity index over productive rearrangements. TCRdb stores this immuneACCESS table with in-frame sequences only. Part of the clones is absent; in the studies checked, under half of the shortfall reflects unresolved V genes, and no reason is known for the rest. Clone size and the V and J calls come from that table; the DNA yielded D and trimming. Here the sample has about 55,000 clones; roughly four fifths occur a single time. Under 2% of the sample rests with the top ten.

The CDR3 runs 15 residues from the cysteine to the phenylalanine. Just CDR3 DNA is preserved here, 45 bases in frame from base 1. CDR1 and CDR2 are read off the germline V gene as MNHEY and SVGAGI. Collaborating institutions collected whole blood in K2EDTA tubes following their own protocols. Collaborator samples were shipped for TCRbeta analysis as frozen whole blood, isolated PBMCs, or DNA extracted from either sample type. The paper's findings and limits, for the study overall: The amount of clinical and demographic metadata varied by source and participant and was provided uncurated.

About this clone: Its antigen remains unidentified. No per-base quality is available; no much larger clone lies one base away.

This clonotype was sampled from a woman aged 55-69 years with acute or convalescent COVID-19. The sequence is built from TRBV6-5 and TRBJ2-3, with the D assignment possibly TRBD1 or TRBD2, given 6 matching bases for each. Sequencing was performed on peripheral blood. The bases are TGTACCACAGGGTGGCGGGGTCTCGGGACAGATACGCAGTATTTT. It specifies CTTGWRGLGTDTQYF.